This T cell receptor (beta chain) was documented in a study of naive and memory T cell subsets (dated by TCRdb to the late 2010s). General notes on the study: Sorted naive and memory T cell subsets from peripheral blood were analyzed in the study using a UMI-based, open-source pipeline for TCR alpha and beta sequencing. RNA was DNase-treated and reverse transcribed with TCR constant-region primers, mostly using SuperScript III. The results of the functional CMV T cell responses matched the IgG serology results in every case.

From the second PCR step on, the TCR alpha and beta chain libraries were amplified in separate reactions. Donor CMV status was determined by IFNgamma production from CD4+ T cells after overnight stimulation of fresh PBMCs with CMV viral lysate. Miltenyi beads were used first to positively select CD4 T cells, and CD8 T cells were then positively selected from the CD4-negative fraction. Cells stained for CD3, CD4, CD8, CD45RA, CD27 and a live/dead dye were sorted on a BD Aria II into four subsets by CD45RA and CD27. Blood came from three healthy volunteers, each fractionated into CD4 and CD8 T cells and then into four differentiation subsets. Around 110 ml of peripheral blood was taken from each donor, and PBMC were separated by density-gradient centrifugation on Ficoll-Paque PLUS. After sorting, cells were lysed in RLT buffer, RNA was extracted using a Qiagen RNeasy kit, and the extracted RNA was stored at -80 degrees C.

This clonotype has ten or more counts. The antigen it recognizes is unknown. No per-base quality is available; no much larger clone lies one base away. Library method: UMI-ligation and nested PCR. An equimolar mix of two oligonucleotides covering both TRBC1 and TRBC2 was used as the beta constant-region primer. The ligated cDNA went through four rounds of PCR with nested alpha and beta constant-region primers together with the SP2 primer. T4 RNA ligase 1 ligated a single-stranded oligonucleotide carrying the SP2 primer and a 12-nucleotide UMI to the cDNA 3' end. The ligation reaction was incubated at 16°C for about 19-24 hours. To avoid over-amplification, PCR2 was usually performed as a SYBR Green qPCR and halted once a predetermined threshold was reached. Apart from the first purification, every purification step used Agencourt AMPure XP magnetic beads. Library amounts were measured by Qubit and library quality was assessed on a TapeStation, where the main peak was expected at around 650 bp. Pooled libraries were sequenced on an Illumina MiSeq using v2 2x251 paired-end kits, and typically about 0.9-2.1 million reads were obtained per sample. Each sample library was pooled at around 4.1 nM, and roughly 4.5-7% PhiX was included to improve cluster recognition. On the study's bioinformatics: Decombinator assigned V and J genes to Demultiplexor-processed FASTQ reads by tag matching, allowing a single base-pair mismatch. Collapsinator relied on UMIs to fix sequencing errors as well as frequency errors caused by PCR heterogeneity. CDR3Translator translated TCRs and extracted CDR3s from the conserved cysteine to the FGXG phenylalanine, flagging non-productive sequences. Gini, Shannon entropy and inverse Simpson indices were calculated on repertoires subsampled to equal numbers of UMI-defined TCRs. Clonotype abundance distributions were fitted to a power law by maximum likelihood within the linear range. When run on a single naive CD8 sample, MIGEC and the pipeline yielded similar UMI counts, similar unique TCR numbers and similar clonal distributions. A set of approximately 6,800 CMV-associated CDR3 sequences, compiled from VDJdb and a published dataset, was used to search the repertoires. TCRdb cleaned the public reads at Q25 with fastp, built clones with MiXCR and kept in-frame beta chains. Identical CDR3 proteins give one entry, which carries the most common genes and DNA. The V and J calls come from TCRdb's annotation, not from the publication. The sample table shows about 18,000 distinct CDR3 sequences, and around 10% are seen once. The ten largest clones add up to 23% of the sample.

Trimming removed 5 bases from V and 3 bases from J; the gene matches leave 4 bases unexplained. CDR1 SEHNR and CDR2 FQNEAQ were looked up in the germline V gene (reference sequence). The CDR3 goes from the cysteine to the phenylalanine over 15 residues. Only the CDR3 DNA stays, 45 bases, in frame from base 1. Overall study outcomes, separate from this receptor: A power law was followed by TCR abundance, with an exponent that differed between naive and memory subsets but was consistent across the three individuals. A clonotype was defined as a single alpha or beta chain sequence rather than as a paired alpha/beta receptor. Following error correction, more than 95% of naive TCR sequences occurred only once, which made naive abundance distributions much steeper than those of memory subsets. In both CD4 and CD8 cells, going from naive through CM, EM and EMRA, the Gini index went up while Shannon and inverse Simpson diversity went down. RNA-based TCR counts may be affected by expression changes linked to T cell activation and differentiation. The repertoire findings for the naive and memory subsets could not be validated, as no ground truth was available.

This chain is built from TRBV7-9 and TRBJ1-6, with 7 middle bases fitting TRBD1. Material for sequencing was central memory CD8+ T cells from blood. The cell subset or site label on this specimen signifies: central memory, CD45RA- CD27+. This clonotype was obtained from a human donor in good health. The sequenced DNA is TGTGCCAGCAGCACCGGACAGGTCTATAATTCACCCCTCCACTTT. This gives the protein CASSTGQVYNSPLHF.